This record concerns one TCR beta chain sequence. Its antigen is not known. TCRdb's copy holds only in-frame clones and misses some; the assay was immunoSEQ multiplex PCR. Seen here are 93,000 or so clones, 75% to 90% observed once, and the top ten hold roughly 22%. Looked up from germline, CDR1 is SNHLY and CDR2 is FYNNEI. Trimming left V 4 bases short and J 1 base short, with 7 bases between. The CDR3 sequence is 13 residues long. The data belong to a study of T cell responses to AZD1222 COVID-19 vaccine. Broader study findings: Reportedly, close to half of spike-specific TCRs are directed against unmutated variant regions. Spike-spanning, vaccine-associated CD4 TCRs were dominant at 160-218 and 743-854. Mostly white British, mostly female donors; authors suggested clonal diversity may be underestimated.

The TCR comes from an adult in good health. The chain is built from TRBV2 and TRBJ1-1; TRBD1 is a possible D gene (5 bases). Sample: peripheral blood, taken on day 0 of AZD1222 vaccination. DNA for the CDR3: TGTGCCAGCAGTGCAGACAGGAACACTGAAGCTTTCTTT. Protein: CASSADRNTEAFF.